The next 22 T cell receptor beta chains were all read from a single sample in a study of OX40 agonist ivuxolimab in advanced cancers. Assay used: immunoSEQ multiplex PCR; TCRdb lists only in-frame clones, some missing. Of roughly 49,000 clones in the sample, 80% to 90% were seen once. Material: CD4+ or CD8+ T cells sorted from blood, obtained in a trial of the OX40 agonist ivuxolimab. The source is an adult with an advanced solid tumor such as melanoma, head and neck, liver or kidney cancer.

This chain connects TRBV19 to TRBJ1-3; D is unclear. V lost 6 bases and J 0 bases, leaving 6 bases between the germline ends. The germline V gene encodes CDR1 LNHDA and CDR2 SQIVND (reference sequence). This CDR3 has 13 residues. This CDR3 reads CASRLSSGNTIYF. CDR3 bases: TGTGCCAGTAGGCTGAGCTCTGGAAACACCATATATTTT.

The chain combines TRBV6-1 with TRBJ2-1; TRBD2 agrees at 11 bases. Germline CDR1 reads MNHNS; CDR2 reads SASEGT. The CDR3 length is 17 residues. The junction had 9 bases not matched to a gene; V was cut back by 4 bases and J by 4 bases. CDR3: CASSGGNRLAGYNEQFF. In nucleotides, the CDR3 is TGTGCCAGCAGTGGGGGGAATAGACTAGCGGGATACAATGAGCAGTTCTTC.

J is TRBJ2-3 and V is TRBV6-1, with D possibly matching TRBD2 (5 bases). Trimming cost V 4 bases and J 4 bases, with 15 bases left between them. This CDR3 comprises 15 residues. The V gene's germline CDR1 is MNHNS and CDR2 SASEGT. The CDR3 sequence: CASSVGRRAPDTQYF. CDR3 in DNA: TGTGCCAGCAGTGTAGGGAGAAGGGCCCCAGATACGCAGTATTTT.

This clone is a singleton in its sample. V gene TRBV5-1 combines with J gene TRBJ2-2; D possibly corresponds to TRBD2 (6 bases). V was pared by 0 bases and J by 2 bases, with 8 bases between. Germline CDR1 is SGHRS and CDR2 is YFSETQ. The CDR3 spans 15 residues. Written as DNA, the CDR3 is TGCGCCAGCAGCTTGGGGGACTTAAACACCGGGGAGCTGTTTTTT. Translation: CASSLGDLNTGELFF.

The V and J genes are TRBV4-1 and TRBJ2-1, with 7 nucleotides matching TRBD2. Germline V gene lookup returns CDR1 MGHRA and CDR2 YSYEKL. There are 16 residues in the CDR3. V lost 2 bases, J lost 2 bases, and 6 bases stayed unmatched. CDR3 DNA sequence: TGCGCCAGCAGCCAACCCTGGGGGGGTACCTACAATGAGCAGTTCTTC. It codes for CASSQPWGGTYNEQFF.

This clone was counted a few times. CDR3 loop: CASSPDRAQYF. The CDR3, as DNA: TGTGCCAGCAGCCCCGACAGGGCTCAGTACTTC. The rearrangement links TRBV7-9 to TRBJ2-7; 7 bases map to TRBD1. Trimming cost V 5 bases and J 10 bases; bases outside gene matches: 5. From germline, CDR1 is SEHNR and CDR2 FQNEAQ (reference sequence). CDR3 length: 11 amino acids.

The rearrangement uses TRBV5-1 and TRBJ2-5, with D possibly being TRBD2 (5 bases). The V end was cut by 0 bases, the J end by 12 bases, with 15 bases between. Germline-derived CDR1 and CDR2 are SGHRS and YFSETQ. This CDR3 has 13 residues. The CDR3 loop is CASSLDGDLPEYF. Here the CDR3 DNA reads TGCGCCAGCAGCTTGGACGGGGATCTTCCAGAGTACTTC.

This clone was seen once. V gene TRBV7-2 combines with J gene TRBJ2-1; D ambiguous. V lost 0 bases and J lost 7, with 16 bases in between. The CDR3 consists of 16 residues. Germline V gives CDR1 SGHTA, CDR2 FQGNSA. In DNA form, the CDR3 reads TGTGCCAGCAGCTTAGCGCGCGGCAAATCCAAGAATGAGCAGTTCTTC. Translating it yields CASSLARGKSKNEQFF.

The V and J genes are TRBV10-3 and TRBJ2-5; 7 nucleotides align to TRBD1. This CDR3 contains 12 residues. Germline CDR1 is ENHRY and CDR2 is SYGVKD. With V trimmed by 6 bases and J by 3 bases, 1 base remained unmatched. The CDR3 sequence is CAIRGTEETQYF. The CDR3 DNA is TGTGCCATCAGGGGGACAGAAGAGACCCAGTACTTC.

The chain joins TRBV7-2 to TRBJ1-6; a possible D gene is TRBD1 (5 bases). The CDR3 has 15 residues. Germline loops: CDR1 SGHTA, CDR2 FQGNSA. Trimming took 6 bases from V and 10 from J, leaving 19 bases between them. The CDR3 protein is CASRLGGGRESPLHF. The CDR3 bases are TGTGCCAGCAGGTTGGGGGGGGGTCGGGAATCACCCCTCCACTTT.

The chain uses TRBV5-1 and TRBJ2-1; no reliable D call. The germline V gene has CDR1 SGHRS and CDR2 YFSETQ. Deletions cut 1 base from V and 7 bases from J, with 15 bases between. This CDR3 comprises 15 residues. The CDR3 region has the DNA TGCGCCAGCAGCTTGTTATCCGGGTTTGGAAATGAGCAGTTCTTC. It specifies CASSLLSGFGNEQFF.

The CDR3 loop reads CASSQDPGQGGEKLFF. The CDR3 region has the DNA TGCGCCAGCAGCCAAGATCCGGGACAGGGGGGTGAAAAACTGTTTTTT. The chain links TRBV4-1 to TRBJ1-4; TRBD1 agrees at 11 bases. The V gene's germline CDR1 is MGHRA and CDR2 YSYEKL. With V trimmed by 0 bases and J by 7 bases, 4 bases remained unmatched. This CDR3 region has 16 residues.

The rearrangement links TRBV7-6 to TRBJ2-1; D perhaps matches TRBD1 (5 bases). Germline V gene lookup returns CDR1 SGHVS and CDR2 FNYEAQ. This CDR3 has 15 residues. V lost 1 base, J lost 2 bases, and 9 bases lay in between. The CDR3, as DNA: TGTGCCAGCAGCTTAGAGGTGGGGCCCTACAATGAGCAGTTCTTC. Its translation is CASSLEVGPYNEQFF.

The rearrangement uses TRBV30 and TRBJ1-6; 8 bases are shared with TRBD1. Germline values: CDR1 GTSNPN, CDR2 SVGIG (reference sequence). The J segment lost 7 bases and the V segment lost 0 bases, leaving 2 bases of the junction unmatched. The CDR3 has 14 amino acids. The CDR3 region is CAWSVQGGNSPLHF. The CDR3 coding sequence is TGTGCCTGGAGTGTACAGGGGGGCAATTCACCCCTCCACTTT.

V is TRBV7-8 and J is TRBJ2-3; 10 bases line up with TRBD2. Germline CDR1 reads SGHVS; CDR2 reads FQNEAQ. The length of the CDR3 is 17 residues. After removal of 2 bases from V and 0 bases from J, the junction contained 5 bases not matched to a gene. This chain's CDR3 is CASSLLAGASSTDTQYF. Here the CDR3 DNA reads TGTGCCAGCAGCTTACTAGCGGGAGCCAGTAGCACAGATACGCAGTATTTT. The complete variable domain, with remaining parts taken from reference TRBV7-8 and TRBJ2-3, reads GAGVSQSPRYKVAKRGQDVALRCDPISGHVSLFWYQQALGQGPEFLTYFQNEAQLDKSGLPSDRFFAERPEGSVSTLKIQRTQQEDSAVYLCASSLLAGASSTDTQYFGPGTRLTVL.

This sequence joins TRBV5-1 and TRBJ2-7; D gene ambiguous. V was clipped by 0 bases and J by 4 bases, with 8 bases between them. Germline loops: CDR1 SGHRS, CDR2 YFSETQ. The CDR3 is 13 amino acids. The CDR3 bases are TGCGCCAGCAGCTTGGAGGTACCATACGAGCAGTACTTC. It encodes CASSLEVPYEQYF.

V and J are TRBV29-1 and TRBJ2-7, with D perhaps matching TRBD1 or TRBD2 (5 bases each). V was clipped by 4 bases and J by 5 bases, with 18 bases between them. Germline values: CDR1 SQVTM, CDR2 ANQGSEA. The CDR3 loop spans 14 amino acids. The CDR3 DNA sequence: TGCAGCGTTGGAGGGGACGGCGGCGTCAACGAGCAGTACTTC. The encoded protein is CSVGGDGGVNEQYF.

The chain uses TRBV6-5 and TRBJ2-2; D is perhaps TRBD1 (6 bases). Trimming stripped 6 bases from V and 2 bases from J, with 13 bases between. Germline V lookup: CDR1 MNHEY, CDR2 SVGAGI. This CDR3 region has 15 residues. This chain's CDR3 is CASRPGTTNTGELFF. DNA for the CDR3: TGTGCCAGCAGACCCGGGACAACCAACACCGGGGAGCTGTTTTTT.

V usage is TRBV19 and J usage is TRBJ2-7, with 8 bases lining up with TRBD1. In germline, CDR1 is LNHDA, CDR2 SQIVND (reference sequence). This CDR3 spans 14 amino acids. With 5 bases clipped from V and 6 bases from J, the junction kept 9 bases outside the gene matches. CDR3 protein: CASSPGQGESEQYF. As DNA, the CDR3 is TGTGCCAGTAGTCCAGGACAGGGTGAGTCCGAGCAGTACTTC.

The chain carries TRBV30 and TRBJ2-3; the D is unclear. The V and J ends lost 1 base and 4 bases respectively, with 3 bases between them. CDR3 size: 11 residues. Germline V gene sequence: CDR1 GTSNPN, CDR2 SVGIG (reference sequence). As DNA, the CDR3 is TGTGCCTGGAGTGGCGCAGATACGCAGTATTTT. This encodes CAWSGADTQYF. The full variable domain, in which reference TRBV30 and TRBJ2-3 provide the parts outside the CDR3, is SQTIHQWPATLVQPVGSPLSLECTVEGTSNPNLYWYRQAAGRGLQLLFYSVGIGQISSEVPQNLSASRPQDRQFILSSKKLLLSDSGFYLCAWSGADTQYFGPGTRLTVL.

V usage is TRBV28 and J usage is TRBJ1-6; no reliable D call. This CDR3 comprises 12 residues. From germline, CDR1 is MDHEN and CDR2 SYDVKM. V lost 4 bases and J lost 10, with 8 bases in between. The CDR3: CASSSGQSPLHF. The DNA of the CDR3 is TGTGCCAGCAGTTCCGGTCAATCACCCCTCCACTTT.

This clone was seen just once. The chain joins TRBV30 to TRBJ2-4; D ambiguous. This CDR3 is built from 13 residues. Between the trimmed V and J ends, which lost 0 bases and 3 bases, there was a span of 6 bases. Germline V CDR1 and CDR2: GTSNPN, SVGIG (reference sequence). The DNA of the CDR3 is TGTGCCTGGAGTGTGGATGTCAAAAACATTCAGTACTTC. This gives the protein CAWSVDVKNIQYF.